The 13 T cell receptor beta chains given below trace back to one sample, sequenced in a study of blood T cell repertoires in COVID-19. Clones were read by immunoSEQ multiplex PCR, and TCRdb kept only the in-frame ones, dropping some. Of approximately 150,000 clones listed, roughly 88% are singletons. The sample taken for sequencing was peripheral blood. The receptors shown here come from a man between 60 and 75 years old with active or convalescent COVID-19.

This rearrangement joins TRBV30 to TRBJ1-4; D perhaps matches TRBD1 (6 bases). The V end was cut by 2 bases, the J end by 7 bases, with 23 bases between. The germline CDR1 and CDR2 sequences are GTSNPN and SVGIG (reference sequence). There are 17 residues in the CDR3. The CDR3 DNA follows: TGTGCCTGGAGTCTGCAGGGGTCCCTGTGGGGTTCTGAAAAACTGTTTTTT. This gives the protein CAWSLQGSLWGSEKLFF.

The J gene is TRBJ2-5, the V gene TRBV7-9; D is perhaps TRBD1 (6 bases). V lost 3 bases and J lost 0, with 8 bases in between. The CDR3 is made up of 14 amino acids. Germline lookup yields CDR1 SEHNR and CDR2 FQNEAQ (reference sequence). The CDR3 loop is CASSFRTDQETQYF. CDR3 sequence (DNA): TGTGCCAGCAGCTTTAGGACAGACCAAGAGACCCAGTACTTC.

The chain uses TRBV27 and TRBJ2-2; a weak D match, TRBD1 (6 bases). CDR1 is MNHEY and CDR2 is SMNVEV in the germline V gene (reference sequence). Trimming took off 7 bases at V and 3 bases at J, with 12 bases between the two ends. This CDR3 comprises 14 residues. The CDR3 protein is CASMGAGYTGELFF. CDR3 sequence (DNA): TGTGCCAGCATGGGGGCGGGTTACACCGGGGAGCTGTTTTTT.

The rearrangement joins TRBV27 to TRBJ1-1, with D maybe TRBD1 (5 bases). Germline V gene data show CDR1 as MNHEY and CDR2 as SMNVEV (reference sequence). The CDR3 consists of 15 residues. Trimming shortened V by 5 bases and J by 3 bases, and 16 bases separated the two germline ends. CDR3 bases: TGTGCCAGCAGTCCGGGGGGACTACTATACACTGAAGCTTTCTTT. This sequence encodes CASSPGGLLYTEAFF.

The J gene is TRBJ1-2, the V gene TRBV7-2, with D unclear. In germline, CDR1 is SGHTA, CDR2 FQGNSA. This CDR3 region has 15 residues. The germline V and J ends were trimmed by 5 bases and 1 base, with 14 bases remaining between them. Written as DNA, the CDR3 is TGTGCCAGCAGCCCAGAGGCCAGTTATAACTATGGCTACACCTTC. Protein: CASSPEASYNYGYTF.

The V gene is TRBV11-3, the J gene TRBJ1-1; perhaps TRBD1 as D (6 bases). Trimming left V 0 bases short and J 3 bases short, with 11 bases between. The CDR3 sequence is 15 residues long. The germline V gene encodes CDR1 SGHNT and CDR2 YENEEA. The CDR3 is CASSLDAGVDTEAFF. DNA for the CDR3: TGTGCCAGCAGCTTAGATGCAGGGGTGGACACTGAAGCTTTCTTT.

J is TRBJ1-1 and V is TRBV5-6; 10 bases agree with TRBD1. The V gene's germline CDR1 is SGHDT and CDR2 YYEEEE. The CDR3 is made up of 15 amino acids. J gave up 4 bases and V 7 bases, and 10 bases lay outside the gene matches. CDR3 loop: CASWDRGSLGTEAFF. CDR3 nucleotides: TGTGCCAGCTGGGACAGGGGTTCTTTAGGCACTGAAGCTTTCTTT.

This CDR3 is CASSPLKDFLGEKLFF. The CDR3 DNA reads TGTGCCAGCAGCCCCTTGAAGGACTTTTTAGGGGAAAAACTGTTTTTT. The gene calls are TRBV7-9 and TRBJ1-4, with D hard to call. V was trimmed by 5 bases and J by 8 bases, leaving 21 bases between them. The V gene's germline CDR1 is SEHNR and CDR2 FQNEAQ (reference sequence). The CDR3 spans 16 residues. The full variable domain, with the rest looked up from reference TRBV7-9 and TRBJ1-4, is DTGVSQNPRHKITKRGQNVTFRCDPISEHNRLYWYRQTLGQGPEFLTYFQNEAQLEKSRLLSDRFSAERPKGSFSTLEIQRTEQGDSAMYLCASSPLKDFLGEKLFFGSGTQLSVL.

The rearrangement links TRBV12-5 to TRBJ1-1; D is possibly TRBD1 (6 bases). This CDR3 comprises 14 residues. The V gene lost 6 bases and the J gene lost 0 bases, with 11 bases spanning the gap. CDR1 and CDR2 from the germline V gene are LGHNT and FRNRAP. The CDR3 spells CASGPDSLNTEAFF. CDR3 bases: TGTGCTAGTGGCCCGGACAGTTTGAACACTGAAGCTTTCTTT.

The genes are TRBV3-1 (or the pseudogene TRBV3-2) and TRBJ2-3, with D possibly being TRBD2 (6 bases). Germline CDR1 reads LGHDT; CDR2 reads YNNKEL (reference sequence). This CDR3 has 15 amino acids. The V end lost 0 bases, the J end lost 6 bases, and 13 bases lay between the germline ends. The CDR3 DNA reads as TGTGCCAGCAGCCAAGATGCGGGGCTCCCGGATACGCAGTATTTT. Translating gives CASSQDAGLPDTQYF.

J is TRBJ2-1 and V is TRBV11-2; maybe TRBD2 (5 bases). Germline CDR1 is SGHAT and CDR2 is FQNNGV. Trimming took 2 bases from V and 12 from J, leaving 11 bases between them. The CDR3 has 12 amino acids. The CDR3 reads CASSLRASWQFF. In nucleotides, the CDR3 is TGTGCCAGCAGCTTACGGGCTAGCTGGCAGTTCTTC.

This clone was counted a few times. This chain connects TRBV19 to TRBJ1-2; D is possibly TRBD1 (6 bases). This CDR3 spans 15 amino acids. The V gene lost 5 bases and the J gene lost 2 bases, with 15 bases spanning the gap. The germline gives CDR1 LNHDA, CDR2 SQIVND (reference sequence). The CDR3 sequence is CASSLAAGVNYGYTF. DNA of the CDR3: TGTGCCAGTAGTTTGGCCGCAGGGGTAAACTATGGCTACACCTTC.

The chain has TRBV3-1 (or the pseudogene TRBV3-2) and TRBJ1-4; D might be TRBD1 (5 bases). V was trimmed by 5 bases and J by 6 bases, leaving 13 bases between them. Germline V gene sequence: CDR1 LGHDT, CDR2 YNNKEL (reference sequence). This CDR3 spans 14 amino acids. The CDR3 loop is CASSYLGGDEKLFF. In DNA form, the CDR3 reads TGTGCCAGCAGCTATCTGGGAGGGGATGAAAAACTGTTTTTT.